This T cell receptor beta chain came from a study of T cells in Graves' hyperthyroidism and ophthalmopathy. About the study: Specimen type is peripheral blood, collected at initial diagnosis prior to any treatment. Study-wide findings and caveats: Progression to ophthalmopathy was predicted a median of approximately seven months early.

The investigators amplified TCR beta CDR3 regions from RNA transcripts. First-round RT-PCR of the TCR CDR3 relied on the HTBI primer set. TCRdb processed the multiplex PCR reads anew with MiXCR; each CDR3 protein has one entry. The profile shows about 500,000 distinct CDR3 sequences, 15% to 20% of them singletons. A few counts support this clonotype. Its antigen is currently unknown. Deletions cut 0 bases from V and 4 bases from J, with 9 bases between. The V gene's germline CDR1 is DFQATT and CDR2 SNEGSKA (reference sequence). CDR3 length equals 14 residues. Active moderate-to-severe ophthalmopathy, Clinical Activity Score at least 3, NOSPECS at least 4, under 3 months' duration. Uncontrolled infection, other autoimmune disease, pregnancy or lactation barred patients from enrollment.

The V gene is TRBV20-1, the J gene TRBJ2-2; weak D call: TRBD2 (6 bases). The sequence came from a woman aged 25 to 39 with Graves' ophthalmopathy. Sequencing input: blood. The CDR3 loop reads CSARDRGSTGELFF. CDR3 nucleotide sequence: TGCAGTGCTAGAGATCGGGGGTCCACCGGGGAGCTGTTTTTT.